Presented here are 27 T cell receptor beta chains from one specimen sequenced in a study of cytomegalovirus exposure and HLA in healthy donors. A multiplex PCR was run with 60 Vbeta primers and 13 Jbeta primers. Data came from immunoSEQ multiplex PCR; TCRdb stores just in-frame clones and leaves some out. The sample includes about 180,000 clones, approximately 80% seen only once; the top ten take around 1.2%. Sequenced material: PBMCs. The receptors come from a girl under 10 years old in good health and CMV-seropositive.

This sequence joins TRBV11-2 and TRBJ2-3; D is ambiguous. This CDR3 has 11 amino acids. V dropped 1 base and J dropped 6 bases, with 2 bases sitting between them. Germline V gives CDR1 SGHAT, CDR2 FQNNGV. CDR3 coding DNA: TGTGCCAGCAGCTTAGCTGATACGCAGTATTTT. Amino acids: CASSLADTQYF.

The V call is TRBV9, the J call TRBJ2-1; D gene uncertain. The V and J ends lost 0 bases and 7 bases respectively, with 5 bases between them. The CDR3 runs to 12 residues. Germline values: CDR1 SGDLS, CDR2 YYNGEE. The CDR3 is CASSVALNEQFF. The CDR3 DNA reads as TGTGCCAGCAGCGTAGCTCTAAATGAGCAGTTCTTC.

The chain employs TRBV28 and TRBJ2-1; TRBD2 aligns across 12 bases. Germline assignment: CDR1 MDHEN and CDR2 SYDVKM. The CDR3 is 15 residues long. Trimming cost V 6 bases and J 8 bases; bases outside gene matches: 8. CDR3 protein: CASRRLAGDSDEQFF. CDR3 bases: TGTGCCAGCAGACGACTAGCGGGGGATTCCGATGAGCAGTTCTTC.

The J gene is TRBJ2-7, the V gene TRBV5-1; the D gene is possibly TRBD2 (5 bases). CDR3 length: 15 amino acids. Germline V gene sequence: CDR1 SGHRS, CDR2 YFSETQ. V was clipped by 4 bases and J by 1 base, with 15 bases between them. The CDR3, as DNA: TGCGCCAGCAGCCGGACTGACCTCGCTTCCTACGAGCAGTACTTC. It encodes CASSRTDLASYEQYF. The variable domain in full, completed from reference TRBV5-1 and TRBJ2-7, reads KAGVTQTPRYLIKTRGQQVTLSCSPISGHRSVSWYQQTPGQGLQFLFEYFSETQRNKGNFPGRFSGRQFSNSRSEMNVSTLELGDSALYLCASSRTDLASYEQYFGPGTRLTVT.

V and J are TRBV21-1 and TRBJ1-5; TRBD1 is the table's D call and was not checked against the DNA. TRBV21-1 is recorded as a pseudogene. CDR3 size: 15 residues. CDR3 protein: CASSKEDRGNQPQHF. The CDR3 DNA sequence: TGTGCCAGCAGCAAAGAGGACAGGGGCAATCAGCCCCAGCATTTT.

This sequence joins TRBV4-1 and TRBJ1-2; possible D gene TRBD1, 6 bases. The CDR3 has 12 amino acids. V was clipped by 2 bases and J by 7 bases, with 8 bases between them. The germline V gene encodes CDR1 MGHRA and CDR2 YSYEKL. This CDR3 is CASSQTGCGYTF. In nucleotides, the CDR3 is TGCGCCAGCAGCCAAACAGGGTGTGGCTACACCTTC.

This clone was observed a handful of times. The chain has TRBV5-1 and TRBJ2-3; D might be TRBD1 (5 bases). The CDR3 covers 12 residues. Looked up from germline, CDR1 is SGHRS and CDR2 is YFSETQ. Trimming cost V 5 bases and J 3 bases, with 7 bases left between them. The CDR3 loop reads CASRTETDTQYF. Written as DNA, the CDR3 is TGCGCCAGCAGGACAGAGACAGATACGCAGTATTTT.

This chain connects TRBV7-2 to TRBJ1-2; weak D call: TRBD1 (6 bases). This CDR3 region has 14 residues. Germline lookup yields CDR1 SGHTA and CDR2 FQGNSA. Between the trimmed V and J ends, which lost 5 bases and 4 bases, there was a span of 14 bases. The CDR3 here is CASSHPDRFYGYTF. The CDR3 DNA reads as TGTGCCAGCAGCCACCCAGACAGGTTCTATGGCTACACCTTC.

The chain links TRBV6-6 to TRBJ2-2; 7 positions agree with TRBD2. J lost 4 bases, V lost 4 bases, and 6 bases had no gene match. This CDR3 comprises 15 residues. Germline V gene data show CDR1 as MNHNY and CDR2 as SVGAGI (reference sequence). Here the CDR3 DNA reads TGTGCCAGCAGTTTAGGACTAGGCGGCACCGGGGAGCTGTTTTTT. It translates to CASSLGLGGTGELFF.

The chain employs TRBV6-5 and TRBJ1-3; a possible D gene is TRBD1 (6 bases). The CDR3 is made up of 15 amino acids. Germline lookup yields CDR1 MNHEY and CDR2 SVGAGI. Trimming removed 2 bases from V and 7 bases from J, with 15 bases in between. The chain's CDR3 is CASSYTGTLRNTIYF. The CDR3 bases are TGTGCCAGCAGTTACACCGGGACACTAAGGAACACCATATATTTT.

CDR3 DNA sequence: TGTGCCAGCAGGCGTCGGGGGGTTGGAAACACCATATATTTT. This codes for CASRRRGVGNTIYF. This chain links TRBV6-1 with TRBJ1-3; D might be TRBD1 (5 bases). Germline V gives CDR1 MNHNS, CDR2 SASEGT. The CDR3 has 14 amino acids. Trimming removed 6 bases at V and 3 bases at J, with 12 bases between.

The rearrangement joins TRBV9 to TRBJ2-1; D perhaps matches TRBD2 (6 bases). The CDR3 is 17 amino acids. Germline values: CDR1 SGDLS, CDR2 YYNGEE. V was shortened by 4 bases and J by 5 bases, with 22 bases between the two germline ends. CDR3 in amino acids: CASSSQHGGRVDNEQFF. CDR3 sequence (DNA): TGTGCCAGCAGCTCCCAGCACGGGGGAAGGGTCGACAATGAGCAGTTCTTC. Using reference TRBV9 and TRBJ2-1 for the parts outside the CDR3, the full variable domain is DSGVTQTPKHLITATGQRVTLRCSPRSGDLSVYWYQQSLDQGLQFLIQYYNGEERAKGNILERFSAQQFPDLHSELNLSSLELGDSALYFCASSSQHGGRVDNEQFFGPGTRLTVL.

This clone was counted only a few times. V and J are TRBV9 and TRBJ1-5, with D unclear. The CDR3 contains 13 residues. Germline V gives CDR1 SGDLS, CDR2 YYNGEE. The V and J ends lost 0 bases and 4 bases respectively, with 5 bases between them. The CDR3 DNA reads TGTGCCAGCAGCGTAGATCCGAATCAGCCCCAGCATTTT. It encodes CASSVDPNQPQHF.

The V gene is TRBV4-2, the J gene TRBJ2-1; 11 bases line up with TRBD2. Germline V gene lookup returns CDR1 LGHNA and CDR2 YNFKEQ. The CDR3 is made up of 15 amino acids. The J segment lost 8 bases and the V segment lost 4 bases, leaving 7 bases of the junction unmatched. The CDR3 DNA reads as TGTGCCAGCAGCCTACTAGCGGGAGTTTCTGATGAGCAGTTCTTC. This translates into CASSLLAGVSDEQFF.

The chain combines TRBV5-6 with TRBJ2-1; 9 nucleotides align to TRBD2. Trimming at V came to 2 bases and at J to 4 bases, leaving 7 bases not matched to a gene. Looked up from germline, CDR1 is SGHDT and CDR2 is YYEEEE. The CDR3 has 16 residues. CDR3 in DNA: TGTGCCAGCAGCTTAGGCGGGAGGGCAATGTACAATGAGCAGTTCTTC. Protein sequence: CASSLGGRAMYNEQFF.

The chain recombines TRBV5-4 with TRBJ2-7; 9 bases align to TRBD2. This CDR3 region has 17 residues. With 3 bases clipped from V and 6 bases from J, the junction kept 16 bases outside the gene matches. The germline CDR1 and CDR2 sequences are SGHNT and YYREEE (reference sequence). The DNA for the CDR3 is TGTGCCAGCAGCTCACCGGGACTAGCCCCACCGGTGGGCGAGCAGTACTTC. This sequence encodes CASSSPGLAPPVGEQYF.

V and J are TRBV5-5 and TRBJ2-7; D uncertain. Per the germline V gene, CDR1 is SGHKS and CDR2 is YYEKEE (reference sequence). The germline V and J ends were trimmed by 1 base and 9 bases, with 11 bases remaining between them. The CDR3 length is 12 residues. CDR3 sequence (DNA): TGTGCCAGCAGCTTGTCGTCTACGGGGCAGTACTTC. This translates into CASSLSSTGQYF.

The chain couples TRBV15 to TRBJ2-7, with D possibly matching TRBD1 (5 bases). This CDR3 is built from 17 residues. V was cut by 0 bases and J by 1 base, with 16 bases left in between. Germline V gene sequence: CDR1 LNHNV, CDR2 YYDKDF (reference sequence). CDR3 nucleotide sequence: TGTGCCACCAGCAGAGATCTCCAGGGTGGATGGTCCTACGAGCAGTACTTC. It encodes CATSRDLQGGWSYEQYF.

Comment on this clone: At the DNA level, this CDR3 is encoded by other sequences in the same sample as well. J is TRBJ2-3 and V is TRBV2; 12 bases align to TRBD2. This CDR3 has 15 amino acids. The germline V gene has CDR1 SNHLY and CDR2 FYNNEI. V lost 4 bases, J lost 3 bases, and 2 bases stayed unmatched. The CDR3 coding sequence is TGTGCCAGCAGTGGACTAGCGGGAGTTACAGATACGCAGTATTTT. It codes for CASSGLAGVTDTQYF.

The J gene is TRBJ2-5, the V gene TRBV2; 7 bases are shared with TRBD1. V lost 3 bases and J lost 1; bases outside the gene matches: 5. CDR3 length: 15 amino acids. The germline gives CDR1 SNHLY, CDR2 FYNNEI. The chain's CDR3 is CASSDRGQSQETQYF. As DNA, the CDR3 is TGTGCCAGCAGTGATCGGGGACAGTCCCAAGAGACCCAGTACTTC.

Only a few counts were recorded for this clone. The genes are TRBV5-1 and TRBJ1-2, with TRBD1 as a possible D gene (6 bases). CDR1 is SGHRS and CDR2 is YFSETQ in the germline V gene. The CDR3 runs 13 residues. With 0 bases removed from V and 5 bases from J, the gap between germline ends came to 8 bases. DNA for the CDR3: TGCGCCAGCAGCTTGGAGGGGGATTATGGCTACACCTTC. It is translated as CASSLEGDYGYTF.

The CDR3 spells CASRDNYNEQFF. Here the CDR3 DNA reads TGTGCCAGCAGGGACAACTACAATGAGCAGTTCTTC. J is TRBJ2-1 and V is TRBV2, with a weak D call TRBD1 (5 bases). CDR3 size: 12 residues. The germline V gene encodes CDR1 SNHLY and CDR2 FYNNEI. The V end lost 6 bases, the J end lost 3 bases, and 6 bases lay between the germline ends.

This chain links TRBV9 with TRBJ2-1; 7 positions match TRBD1. Germline V gene lookup returns CDR1 SGDLS and CDR2 YYNGEE. The CDR3 consists of 13 residues. V gave up 4 bases and J gave up 8 bases; unmatched junction bases: 6. CDR3 sequence (DNA): TGTGCCAGCAGCAGAGAACAGGGGCATGAGCAGTTCTTC. Its protein product is CASSREQGHEQFF.

This clone was counted a few times. The chain employs TRBV19 and TRBJ2-3; TRBD1 agrees at 10 bases. V shed 7 bases and J 9 bases; nucleotides not matched to a gene: 7. The germline CDR1 and CDR2 sequences are LNHDA and SQIVND (reference sequence). This CDR3 region has 13 residues. The DNA of the CDR3 is TGTGCCAGTATTCGACAGGGGGCAGGCACGCAGTATTTT. It yields the protein CASIRQGAGTQYF.

A single count supports this clone. The V and J genes are TRBV7-6 and TRBJ1-4; 8 nucleotides align to TRBD1. The V and J ends lost 2 bases and 8 bases, in that order; junction bases with no gene match: 13. Germline-derived CDR1 and CDR2 are SGHVS and FNYEAQ. This CDR3 has 17 residues. CDR3 region: CASSLMPRGLEAEKLFF. The DNA of the CDR3 is TGTGCCAGCAGCTTAATGCCCAGGGGGCTAGAAGCCGAAAAACTGTTTTTT.

The V gene is TRBV28, the J gene TRBJ2-2, with D perhaps TRBD2 (5 bases). Trimming took 5 bases from V and 4 from J, leaving 8 bases between them. The CDR3 consists of 13 residues. From germline, CDR1 is MDHEN and CDR2 SYDVKM. CDR3 bases: TGTGCCAGCAGTCTACGGGGCACCGGGGAGCTGTTTTTT. Translated: CASSLRGTGELFF.

The chain is built from TRBV7-9 and TRBJ2-5, with D tentatively TRBD2 (7 bases). The last part of the DNA fits TRBJ2-7 better; the J call may be wrong. Germline V lookup: CDR1 SEHNR, CDR2 FQNEAQ (reference sequence). The length of the CDR3 is 17 residues. CDR3 sequence reads: CASSPPGGLPSSYEQYF. As DNA, the CDR3 is TGTGCCAGCAGCCCCCCCGGGGGGCTCCCCAGCTCCTACGAGCAGTACTTC.